The 27 T cell receptor beta chains below all came from one sample that was sequenced in a study of OX40 agonist ivuxolimab in advanced cancers. The assay was immunoSEQ multiplex PCR, and TCRdb's table has in-frame clones only and misses some. The sample consists of tens of thousands of clones, 84% of them appearing once. The input for sequencing was CD4+ or CD8+ T cells sorted from blood, taken in a trial of the OX40 agonist ivuxolimab. The receptors here all came from an adult with an advanced solid tumor such as melanoma, head and neck, liver or kidney cancer.

The chain links TRBV5-4 to TRBJ2-5; tentatively, D is TRBD2 (5 bases). Germline CDR1 is SGHNT and CDR2 is YYREEE (reference sequence). V shed 3 bases and J shed 2 bases, with 11 bases lying between them. The CDR3 sequence is 14 residues long. In nucleotides, the CDR3 is TGTGCCAGCAGCTCAAAGGACTTACAAGAGACCCAGTACTTC. It translates to CASSSKDLQETQYF.

The chain is built from TRBV9 and TRBJ2-2; 11 positions agree with TRBD2. Trimming cost V 3 bases and J 5 bases; bases outside gene matches: 6. This CDR3 spans 16 amino acids. CDR1 and CDR2 (germline): SGDLS, YYNGEE. CDR3 residues: CASSAQGLAATGELFF. CDR3 sequence (DNA): TGTGCCAGCAGCGCCCAGGGACTAGCGGCGACCGGGGAGCTGTTTTTT.

This clone was found once. The J gene is TRBJ2-7, the V gene TRBV5-5; D is possibly TRBD1 or TRBD2 (6 bases each). The CDR3 has 11 amino acids. Trimming took off 0 bases at V and 12 bases at J, with 10 bases between the two ends. Germline CDR1 reads SGHKS; CDR2 reads YYEKEE (reference sequence). The CDR3 bases are TGTGCCAGCAGCTTGGAGGGGGGCTGGTACTTC. This translates into CASSLEGGWYF.

The rearrangement joins TRBV6-5 to TRBJ2-3; D unclear. The CDR3 runs to 12 residues. Germline V gives CDR1 MNHEY, CDR2 SVGAGI. V dropped 3 bases and J dropped 8 bases, with 9 bases sitting between them. The CDR3 DNA sequence: TGTGCCAGCAGTTATCCCTTGGGTACGCAGTATTTT. This gives the protein CASSYPLGTQYF.

J is TRBJ1-5 and V is TRBV15; 7 nucleotides line up with TRBD1. The V segment lost 0 bases and the J segment 9 bases; nucleotides outside the gene matches: 26. The CDR3 is made up of 21 amino acids. Germline CDR1 LNHNV, CDR2 YYDKDF (reference sequence). The CDR3, as DNA: TGTGCCACCAGCAGAGATCCATACTCAAGCCCTTCAGGGGGAGTACTAGTGCCCCAGCATTTT. It encodes CATSRDPYSSPSGGVLVPQHF.

This chain connects TRBV5-1 to TRBJ1-1; D ambiguous. The germline V gene has CDR1 SGHRS and CDR2 YFSETQ. Trimming shortened V by 8 bases and J by 7 bases, and 27 bases separated the two germline ends. The CDR3 is made up of 16 amino acids. This CDR3 reads CARIKSQTDEIREAFF. CDR3 DNA: TGCGCCAGGATCAAATCCCAGACGGATGAGATCCGTGAAGCTTTCTTT.

The gene calls are TRBV5-1 and TRBJ1-4; D not certain. CDR3 length: 15 amino acids. From germline, CDR1 is SGHRS and CDR2 YFSETQ. Trimming stripped 4 bases from V and 3 bases from J, with 13 bases between. The chain's CDR3 is CASSPAGSSNEKLFF. As DNA, the CDR3 is TGCGCCAGCAGCCCGGCCGGGAGCTCTAATGAAAAACTGTTTTTT.

This chain uses TRBV14 with TRBJ2-2; 8 nucleotides match TRBD1. Germline assignment: CDR1 SGHDN and CDR2 FVKESK. This CDR3 region has 16 residues. V gave up 4 bases and J gave up 9 bases; unmatched junction bases: 13. The CDR3 region has the DNA TGTGCCAGCAGCCCCGTCCAGGGGGCGCAGGTCCGGGAGCTGTTTTTT. Encoded protein: CASSPVQGAQVRELFF.

V and J are TRBV5-4 and TRBJ2-1; 11 bases are shared with TRBD2. Germline values: CDR1 SGHNT, CDR2 YYREEE (reference sequence). V was clipped by 0 bases and J by 7 bases; unmatched bases: 6. The length of the CDR3 is 16 residues. Here the CDR3 DNA reads TGTGCCAGCAGCTTGGGTGGACTAGCGGGTCTGAATGAGCAGTTCTTC. Protein sequence: CASSLGGLAGLNEQFF.

The chain couples TRBV4-1 to TRBJ2-1, with unresolved D. This CDR3 region has 11 residues. CDR1 and CDR2 from the germline V gene are MGHRA and YSYEKL. The ends were cut back, 1 base at V and 7 bases at J, with 2 bases in the middle. CDR3 in amino acids: CASSQVNEQFF. DNA for the CDR3: TGCGCCAGCAGCCAAGTAAATGAGCAGTTCTTC.

This chain's CDR3 is CASSYSGPEAFF. The CDR3 nucleotides read TGTGCCAGCAGTTACTCGGGCCCTGAAGCTTTCTTT. The V and J genes are TRBV6-6 and TRBJ1-1; D not certain. This CDR3 spans 12 amino acids. CDR1 is MNHNY and CDR2 is SVGAGI in the germline V gene (reference sequence). V dropped 0 bases and J dropped 6 bases, with 5 bases sitting between them.

The table lists this clone with a few counts. The chain is built from TRBV28 and TRBJ2-2, with D unclear. Germline V gene lookup returns CDR1 MDHEN and CDR2 SYDVKM. CDR3 length equals 14 residues. V lost 8 bases, J lost 6 bases, and 16 bases lay in between. CDR3 sequence (DNA): TGTGCCAGCTGGACGGGCACCTTGGCCGGGGAGCTGTTTTTT. Protein sequence: CASWTGTLAGELFF.

In its sample, this clone was seen a few times. The chain is built from TRBV28 and TRBJ2-7; 9 bases map to TRBD2. The CDR3 loop spans 14 amino acids. Germline CDR1 and CDR2: MDHEN and SYDVKM. The V segment lost 4 bases and the J segment 3 bases; nucleotides outside the gene matches: 4. DNA for the CDR3: TGTGCCAGCAGTTGGTCTAGCGGGGACTACGAGCAGTACTTC. It specifies CASSWSSGDYEQYF.

The table lists this clone with a count of one. This chain connects TRBV5-1 to TRBJ2-5, with a tentative D call TRBD2 (5 bases). The J call may not be correct, given that the DNA end is closer to TRBJ2-7. Germline CDR1 is SGHRS and CDR2 is YFSETQ. The CDR3 consists of 17 residues. This chain's CDR3 is CASSLARGQRSSYEQYF. The CDR3 nucleotides are TGCGCCAGCAGCTTGGCCCGGGGTCAGCGAAGCTCCTACGAGCAGTACTTC.

CDR3 sequence: CASSSPGTGPKKVYTQYF. DNA for the CDR3: TGTGCCAGCAGCAGCCCAGGGACAGGGCCTAAAAAGGTATATACGCAGTATTTT. The chain links TRBV11-3 to TRBJ2-3; 9 bases fit TRBD1. V shed 5 bases and J 7 bases; nucleotides not matched to a gene: 19. From germline, CDR1 is SGHNT and CDR2 YENEEA. The CDR3 is made up of 18 amino acids. Variable domain in full (rest from reference TRBV11-3 and TRBJ2-3): EAGVVQSPRYKIIEKKQPVAFWCNPISGHNTLYWYLQNLGQGPELLIRYENEEAVDDSQLPKDRFSAERLKGVDSTLKIQPAELGDSAVYLCASSSPGTGPKKVYTQYFGPGTRLTVL.

V is TRBV14 and J is TRBJ1-2, with TRBD1 identical over 11 bases. This CDR3 has 13 residues. V lost 4 bases, J lost 8 bases, and 3 bases stayed unmatched. The V gene's germline CDR1 is SGHDN and CDR2 FVKESK. Here the CDR3 reads CASSLGTGGGYTF. CDR3 DNA: TGTGCCAGCAGCCTCGGGACAGGGGGAGGCTACACCTTC.

V is TRBV12-5 and J is TRBJ2-5, with unresolved D. The J call may be mistaken, given a closer DNA end match to TRBJ2-7. CDR1 LGHNT and CDR2 FRNRAP come from the germline V gene. The CDR3 extends over 13 amino acids. CDR3: CASGLSGFSEQYF. For the CDR3, the DNA is TGTGCTAGTGGTTTGAGTGGGTTCAGCGAGCAGTACTTC.

This sequence joins TRBV7-2 and TRBJ1-4; 7 nucleotides agree with TRBD1. Germline V CDR1 and CDR2: SGHTA, FQGNSA. The CDR3 extends over 14 amino acids. V trimming: 5 bases; J trimming: 12 bases; junction bases outside the gene matches: 12. Here the CDR3 reads CASSLGTARGELFF. The CDR3 coding sequence is TGTGCCAGCAGCCTGGGGACAGCGCGGGGGGAACTGTTTTTT.

This clone has more than one count but fewer than ten. The chain recombines TRBV7-2 with TRBJ1-1; D possibly corresponds to TRBD1 (6 bases). The CDR3 sequence is 14 residues long. Trimming cost V 5 bases and J 5 bases, with 15 bases left between them. The germline V gene has CDR1 SGHTA and CDR2 FQGNSA. CDR3 bases: TGTGCCAGCAGCCCCTGGGGGGGGCGGACTGAAGCTTTCTTT. Translation: CASSPWGGRTEAFF.

Only a few counts were recorded for this clone. The chain has TRBV5-8 and TRBJ2-7; D is possibly TRBD1 (6 bases). Germline CDR1 reads SGHTS; CDR2 reads YDEGEE. This CDR3 spans 13 amino acids. Trimming took 3 bases from V and 1 from J, leaving 8 bases between them. The CDR3 DNA reads TGTGCCAGCAGCTGGGACACTTCCTACGAGCAGTACTTC. Its protein is CASSWDTSYEQYF.

The chain has TRBV30 and TRBJ2-7, with 9 nucleotides matching TRBD1. V lost 2 bases to trimming and J lost 6 bases; unmatched junction nucleotides: 5. There are 13 residues in the CDR3. Germline V CDR1 and CDR2: GTSNPN, SVGIG (reference sequence). The CDR3 region is CAWSPGTGLEQYF. CDR3 coding DNA: TGTGCCTGGAGTCCCGGGACAGGGCTCGAGCAGTACTTC.

The sample holds a few counts of this clone. The V gene is TRBV2, the J gene TRBJ1-2; a weak D match, TRBD1 (5 bases). CDR1 is SNHLY and CDR2 is FYNNEI in the germline V gene. The V end was cut by 10 bases, the J end by 8 bases, with 8 bases between. CDR3 length equals 9 residues. In DNA form, the CDR3 reads TGTGCCACCGGGGGGGGCTACACCTTC. Amino acid sequence: CATGGGYTF.

J is TRBJ2-3 and V is TRBV4-3; 7 bases map to TRBD2. The CDR3 is made up of 19 amino acids. Germline CDR1 reads LGHNA; CDR2 reads YSLEER. J gave up 8 bases and V 4 bases, and 24 bases lay outside the gene matches. The CDR3 coding sequence is TGCGCCAGCAGCCCAAGATCAGTCGGGGAGGGCTTTTCGGTGGGTACGCAGTATTTT. This codes for CASSPRSVGEGFSVGTQYF.

This clone was picked up a small number of times. The chain carries TRBV28 and TRBJ1-1; no definite D call. Trimming left V 7 bases short and J 4 bases short, with 13 bases between. The CDR3 has 13 residues. Germline CDR1 MDHEN, CDR2 SYDVKM. In DNA, the CDR3 is TGTGCCAGCATTCCCTTGAGGGCCACTGAAGCTTTCTTT. Amino acids: CASIPLRATEAFF.

V is TRBV11-3 and J is TRBJ2-1; TRBD2 matches at 13 bases. Germline loops: CDR1 SGHNT, CDR2 YENEEA. V dropped 6 bases and J dropped 6; count of bases not matched to a gene: 5. The CDR3 contains 15 residues. CDR3 sequence reads: CASRSGLAGVNEQFF. The CDR3 coding sequence is TGTGCCAGCAGATCCGGACTAGCGGGAGTCAATGAGCAGTTCTTC.

The DNA for the CDR3 is TGTGCCAGCTCACCACTAGGAAGGGATAGCAATCAGCCCCAGCATTTT. Translation gives CASSPLGRDSNQPQHF. The chain uses TRBV18 and TRBJ1-5; D is undetermined. Trimming took 1 base from V and 0 from J, leaving 10 bases between them. Germline CDR1 KGHSH, CDR2 LQKENI. This CDR3 comprises 16 residues.

This clone was found once. This chain uses TRBV6-5 with TRBJ2-5; 8 bases fit TRBD1. Per germline, CDR1 MNHEY and CDR2 SVGAGI. The CDR3 runs to 15 residues. The ends lost 2 bases at V and 2 bases at J; junction bases unmatched: 4. This CDR3 reads CASSYDRGPQETQYF. In DNA, the CDR3 is TGTGCCAGCAGTTACGACAGGGGCCCTCAAGAGACCCAGTACTTC.